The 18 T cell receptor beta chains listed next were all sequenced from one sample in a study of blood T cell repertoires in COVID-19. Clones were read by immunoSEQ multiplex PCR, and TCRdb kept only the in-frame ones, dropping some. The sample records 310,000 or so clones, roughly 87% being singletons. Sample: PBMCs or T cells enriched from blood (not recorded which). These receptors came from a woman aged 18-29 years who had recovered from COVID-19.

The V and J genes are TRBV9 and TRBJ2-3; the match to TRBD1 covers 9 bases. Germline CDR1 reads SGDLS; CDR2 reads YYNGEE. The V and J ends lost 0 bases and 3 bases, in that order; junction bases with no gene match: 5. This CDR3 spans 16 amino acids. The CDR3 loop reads CASSVGTGAMTDTQYF. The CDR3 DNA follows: TGTGCCAGCAGCGTAGGGACAGGGGCTATGACAGATACGCAGTATTTT.

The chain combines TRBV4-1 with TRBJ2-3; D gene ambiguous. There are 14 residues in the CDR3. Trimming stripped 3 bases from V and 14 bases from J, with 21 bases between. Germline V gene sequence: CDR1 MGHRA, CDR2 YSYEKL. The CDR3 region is CASSHPIERGDRYF. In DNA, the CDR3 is TGCGCCAGCAGCCACCCAATTGAGCGAGGAGATCGGTATTTT.

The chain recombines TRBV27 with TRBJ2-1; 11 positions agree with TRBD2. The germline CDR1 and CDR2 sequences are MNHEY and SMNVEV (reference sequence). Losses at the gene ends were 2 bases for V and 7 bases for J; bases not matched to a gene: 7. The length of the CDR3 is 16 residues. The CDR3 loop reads CASSLVLAGGLNEQFF. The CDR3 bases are TGTGCCAGCAGTTTAGTTCTAGCGGGAGGTTTGAATGAGCAGTTCTTC.

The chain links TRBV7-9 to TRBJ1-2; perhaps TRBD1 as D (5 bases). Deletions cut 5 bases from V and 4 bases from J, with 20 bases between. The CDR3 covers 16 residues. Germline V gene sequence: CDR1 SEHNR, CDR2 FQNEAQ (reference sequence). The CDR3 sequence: CASSPIDSSDTYGYTF. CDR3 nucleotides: TGTGCCAGCAGCCCGATTGACAGCTCTGACACCTATGGCTACACCTTC.

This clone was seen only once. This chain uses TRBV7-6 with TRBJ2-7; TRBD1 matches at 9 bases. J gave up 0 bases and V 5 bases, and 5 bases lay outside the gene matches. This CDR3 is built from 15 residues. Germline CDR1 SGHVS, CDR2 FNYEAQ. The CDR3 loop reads CASSPRTGDSYEQYF. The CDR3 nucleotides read TGTGCCAGCAGCCCGAGGACAGGGGACTCCTACGAGCAGTACTTC.

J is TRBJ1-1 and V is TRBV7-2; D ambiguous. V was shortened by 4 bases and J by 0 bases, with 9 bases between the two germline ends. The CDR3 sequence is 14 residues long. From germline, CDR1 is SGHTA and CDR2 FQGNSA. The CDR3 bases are TGTGCCAGCAGCTCGACGGAGATGAACACTGAAGCTTTCTTT. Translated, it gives CASSSTEMNTEAFF.

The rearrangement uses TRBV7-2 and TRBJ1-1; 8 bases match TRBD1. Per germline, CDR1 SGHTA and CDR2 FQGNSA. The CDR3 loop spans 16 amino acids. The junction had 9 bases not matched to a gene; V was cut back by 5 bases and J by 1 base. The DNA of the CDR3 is TGTGCCAGCAGCCCGCTGTTACAGGGGGAGAACACTGAAGCTTTCTTT. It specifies CASSPLLQGENTEAFF.

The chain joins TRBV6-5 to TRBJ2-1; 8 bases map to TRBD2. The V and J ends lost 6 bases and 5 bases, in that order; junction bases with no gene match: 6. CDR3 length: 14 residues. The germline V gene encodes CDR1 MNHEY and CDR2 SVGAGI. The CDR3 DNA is TGTGCCAGCAGGTACGGGAGGGTGGACAATGAGCAGTTCTTC. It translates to CASRYGRVDNEQFF.

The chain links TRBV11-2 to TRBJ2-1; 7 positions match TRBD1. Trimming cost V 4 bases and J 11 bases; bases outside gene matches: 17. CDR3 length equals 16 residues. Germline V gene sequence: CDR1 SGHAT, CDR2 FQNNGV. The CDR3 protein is CASSSQRGLRLSKQFF. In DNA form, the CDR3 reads TGTGCCAGCAGCTCCCAAAGGGGGCTACGGTTGAGCAAGCAGTTCTTC.

Here the CDR3 reads CASSHDTGGLAEAFF. The CDR3 DNA follows: TGTGCCAGCTCTCACGATACAGGGGGCTTGGCTGAAGCTTTCTTT. This rearrangement joins TRBV18 to TRBJ1-1, with 9 bases lining up with TRBD1. Per germline, CDR1 KGHSH and CDR2 LQKENI. The trim removed 6 bases at V and 6 bases at J, leaving 11 bases unmatched. There are 15 residues in the CDR3.

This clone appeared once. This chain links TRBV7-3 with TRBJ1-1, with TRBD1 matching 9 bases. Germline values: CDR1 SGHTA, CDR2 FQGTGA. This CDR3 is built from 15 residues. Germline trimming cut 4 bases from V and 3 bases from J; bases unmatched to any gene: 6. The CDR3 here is CASSSGQGRDTEAFF. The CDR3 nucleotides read TGTGCCAGCAGCTCGGGACAGGGAAGGGACACTGAAGCTTTCTTT.

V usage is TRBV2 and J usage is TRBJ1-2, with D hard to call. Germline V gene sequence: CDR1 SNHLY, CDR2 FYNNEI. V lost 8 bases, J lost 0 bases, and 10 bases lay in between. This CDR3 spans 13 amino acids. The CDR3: CASHRLTNYGYTF. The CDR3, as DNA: TGTGCCAGCCACAGACTAACTAACTATGGCTACACCTTC. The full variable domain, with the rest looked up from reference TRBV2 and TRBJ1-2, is EPEVTQTPSHQVTQMGQEVILRCVPISNHLYFYWYRQILGQKVEFLVSFYNNEISEKSEIFDDQFSVERPDGSNFTLKIRSTKLEDSAMYFCASHRLTNYGYTFGSGTRLTVV.

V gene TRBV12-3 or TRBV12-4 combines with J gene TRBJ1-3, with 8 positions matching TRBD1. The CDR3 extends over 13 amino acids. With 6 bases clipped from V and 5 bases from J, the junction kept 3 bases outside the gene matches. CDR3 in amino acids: CASRDRARNTIYF. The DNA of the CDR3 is TGTGCCAGCAGGGACAGGGCGCGAAACACCATATATTTT.

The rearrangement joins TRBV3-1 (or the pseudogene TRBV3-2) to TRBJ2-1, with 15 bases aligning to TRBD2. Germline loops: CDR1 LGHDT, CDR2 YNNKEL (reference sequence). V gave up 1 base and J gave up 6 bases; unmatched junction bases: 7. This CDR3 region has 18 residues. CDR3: CASSQGTSGGVGANEQFF. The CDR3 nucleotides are TGTGCCAGCAGCCAAGGGACTAGCGGGGGGGTAGGGGCCAATGAGCAGTTCTTC.

The CDR3 here is CASGLVSTGVYRPKNIQYF. The CDR3 coding sequence is TGTGCTAGTGGTTTGGTAAGTACAGGGGTTTACAGGCCCAAAAACATTCAGTACTTC. The chain is built from TRBV12-5 and TRBJ2-4; 7 bases line up with TRBD1. The CDR3 totals 19 residues. Unmatched junction bases numbered 13, after V lost 0 bases and J lost 2 bases. Germline CDR1 and CDR2: LGHNT and FRNRAP.

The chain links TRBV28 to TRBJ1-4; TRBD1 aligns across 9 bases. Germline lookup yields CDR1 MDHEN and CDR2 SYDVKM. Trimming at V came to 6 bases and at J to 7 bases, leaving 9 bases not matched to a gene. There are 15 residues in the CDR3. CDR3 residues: CASSPLGQGGEKLFF. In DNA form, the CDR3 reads TGTGCCAGCAGCCCTCTGGGACAGGGCGGTGAAAAACTGTTTTTT. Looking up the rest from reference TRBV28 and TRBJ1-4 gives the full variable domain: DVKVTQSSRYLVKRTGEKVFLECVQDMDHENMFWYRQDPGLGLRLIYFSYDVKMKEKGDIPEGYSVSREKKERFSLILESASTNQTSMYLCASSPLGQGGEKLFFGSGTQLSVL.

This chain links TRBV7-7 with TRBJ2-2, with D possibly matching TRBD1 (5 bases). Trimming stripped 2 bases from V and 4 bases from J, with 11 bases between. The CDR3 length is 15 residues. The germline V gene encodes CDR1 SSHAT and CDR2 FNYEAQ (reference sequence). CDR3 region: CASSLTTRGTGELFF. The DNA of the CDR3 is TGTGCCAGCAGCTTAACGACAAGGGGCACCGGGGAGCTGTTTTTT.

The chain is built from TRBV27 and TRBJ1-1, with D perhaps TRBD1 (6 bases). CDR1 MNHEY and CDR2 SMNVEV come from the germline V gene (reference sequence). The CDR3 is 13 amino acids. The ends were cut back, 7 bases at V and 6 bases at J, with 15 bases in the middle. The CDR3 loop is CASKLRDNAEAFF. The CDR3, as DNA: TGTGCCAGCAAACTCCGGGACAATGCTGAAGCTTTCTTT.